A selection of T cell receptor beta chains follows, all from one sample in a study of T cell responses to AZD1222 COVID-19 vaccine. Repertoires were generated with immunoSEQ multiplex PCR, while TCRdb's copy carries only in-frame clones and drops some. The sample lists 150,000 to 200,000 clones; about 90% were seen once. The input for sequencing was peripheral blood, taken 28 days after the second AZD1222 dose. These TCRs come from an adult who received the AZD1222 COVID-19 vaccine. Both conserved end residues are part of each CDR3.

TRBJ2-2 TRBV3-1/TRBV3-2 CASSQGARGTGELFF
TRBJ2-1 TRBV7-8 CASSSRTSGGAGEQFF
TRBJ2-1 TRBV5-6 CASSSGQGRGEQFF
TRBJ1-4 TRBV30 CAWSVKGWEKLFF
TRBJ2-1 TRBV18 CASSPIGLWGTSHPSNEQFF
TRBJ2-1 TRBV7-2 CASSLGIQPNEQFF
TRBJ1-2 TRBV7-6 CASSPQGVPPNYGYTF
TRBJ1-6 TRBV5-1 CASGDSNSPLHF
TRBJ2-7 TRBV5-4 CASSQGGTASYEQYF
TRBJ1-6 TRBV5-1 CASSLGQGMGNSPLHF
TRBJ2-4 TRBV6-1 CASSEGANIQYF
TRBJ1-1 TRBV12-3/TRBV12-4 CASSLVMNTEAFF
TRBJ2-3 TRBV2 CASPPGGGRSTDTQYF
TRBJ2-1 TRBV12-5 CASGLGTSGNEQFF
TRBJ1-2 TRBV7-3 CASSLFGGSDNNYGYTF
TRBJ1-2 TRBV9 CASSLGQGPYGYTF
TRBJ1-6 TRBV5-1 CASRGSGDSPLHF
TRBJ2-1 TRBV6-4 CASSDSGQADNEQFF
TRBJ2-6 TRBV5-1 CASSLQGTLGSGANVLTF
TRBJ2-2 TRBV5-4 CASSLKGRGTGELFF
TRBJ1-1 TRBV3-1/TRBV3-2 CASSPGQGPNTEAFF
TRBJ2-1 TRBV7-3 CASSLSGGATEQFF
TRBJ2-7 TRBV28 CASSGTSGVYSYEQYF
TRBJ2-3 TRBV5-1 CASSALAGANTDTQYF
TRBJ1-4 TRBV28 CASSFSGTNEKLFF
TRBJ1-2 TRBV11-2 CASSLGGLGGYTF
TRBJ1-5 TRBV7-2 CASSYDRDQPQHF
TRBJ1-2 TRBV30 CAWSQTKGYGYTF
TRBJ1-2 TRBV7-6 CASSARGQGFEGYTF
TRBJ1-1 TRBV6-5 CASSSPAGVNTEAFF
TRBJ2-7 TRBV6-5 CASLDRGQYEQYF
TRBJ1-2 TRBV6-5 CASTGQPNYGYTF
TRBJ2-5 TRBV7-3 CASSLRRGVQETQYF
TRBJ1-6 TRBV7-3 CASSLWGQGDSPLHF
TRBJ2-7 TRBV5-4 CASSLAGRAYEQYF
TRBJ1-1 TRBV20-1 CSAARTEAFF
TRBJ1-2 TRBV29-1 CSVGTGSRYGYTF
TRBJ1-1 TRBV7-2 CASSSGFFTGAFF
TRBJ1-1 TRBV2 CASSRDMNTEAFF
TRBJ2-7 TRBV12-2 CASRLARGLAGEEQYF
TRBJ1-1 TRBV10-1 CASTRGLGTEAFF
TRBJ2-3 TRBV5-1 CASSLGFISLFTDTQYF
TRBJ1-2 TRBV30 CAWSANSIRTANNGYTF
TRBJ2-2 TRBV7-2 CASSLAGGWTTGELFF
TRBJ2-7 TRBV11-2 CASSFNSAAGGAYEQYF
TRBJ1-2 TRBV6-2/TRBV6-3 CASSPDRVREGYTF
TRBJ1-5 TRBV3-1/TRBV3-2 CASSAPGLPQHF
TRBJ1-1 TRBV6-5 CASREGPGVNTEAFF
TRBJ2-7 TRBV6-6 CASSSIDGLMDEQYF
TRBJ1-3 TRBV6-4 CASSERGVASSGNTIYF
TRBJ1-4 TRBV5-1 CASSLGGGSEKLFF
TRBJ1-2 TRBV29-1 CSVAEQGRAYGYTF
TRBJ2-6 TRBV27 CASSFGANSGANVLTF
TRBJ1-2 TRBV6-2/TRBV6-3 CASSFGNYGYTF
TRBJ1-2 TRBV4-3 CASSQEGQGAYGYTF
TRBJ2-3 TRBV4-2 CASSHNTDTQYF
TRBJ1-1 TRBV5-1 CASSAGPNTEAFF
TRBJ2-1 TRBV6-2/TRBV6-3 CASSGKDNEQFF